Listed here are 23 T cell receptor beta chains from one sample, sequenced in a study of cytomegalovirus exposure and HLA in healthy donors. PCR employed 60 Vbeta and 13 Jbeta primers. Generated by immunoSEQ multiplex PCR, the TCRdb table keeps only in-frame clones and is missing some. The sample yields under 200,000 clones, roughly four fifths seen once. Material: PBMCs. The source is a young woman in good health and CMV-seropositive.

The chain carries TRBV5-4 and TRBJ1-1; the match to TRBD1 covers 8 bases. CDR3 length: 16 amino acids. CDR1 is SGHNT and CDR2 is YYREEE in the germline V gene (reference sequence). J was trimmed by 10 bases and V by 0 bases; bases with no gene match: 14. DNA for the CDR3: TGTGCCAGCAGCTTGGGGGGGGACAGGAATTGGGTCGGAGCTTTCTTT. It codes for CASSLGGDRNWVGAFF.

DNA for the CDR3: TGTGCCAGCAGCTTACATGAGGGCGCACACAGATCGACCTATGGCTACACCTTC. It encodes CASSLHEGAHRSTYGYTF. The J gene is TRBJ1-2, the V gene TRBV7-6; D unresolved. The CDR3 runs to 18 residues. V was pared by 2 bases and J by 4 bases, with 23 bases between. Germline CDR1 reads SGHVS; CDR2 reads FNYEAQ. The full variable domain, rest sourced from reference TRBV7-6 and TRBJ1-2, is GAGVSQSPRYKVTKRGQDVALRCDPISGHVSLYWYRQALGQGPEFLTYFNYEAQQDKSGLPNDRFSAERPEGSISTLTIQRTEQRDSAMYRCASSLHEGAHRSTYGYTFGSGTRLTVV.

The chain links TRBV6-1 to TRBJ2-7, with a weak D call TRBD1 (6 bases). This CDR3 spans 15 amino acids. Germline-derived CDR1 and CDR2 are MNHNS and SASEGT. V was pared by 4 bases and J by 2 bases, with 15 bases between. CDR3 coding DNA: TGTGCCAGCAGTGGAGGGGGAGATCCCGCCTACGAGCAGTACTTC. This translates into CASSGGGDPAYEQYF.

The chain employs TRBV2 and TRBJ2-7; a weak D match, TRBD1 (6 bases). The germline V gene has CDR1 SNHLY and CDR2 FYNNEI. This CDR3 contains 12 residues. The V and J ends lost 5 bases and 3 bases respectively, with 8 bases between them. The CDR3 coding sequence is TGTGCCAGCAGTATACAGGGCTACGAGCAGTACTTC. This gives the protein CASSIQGYEQYF.

The gene calls are TRBV15 and TRBJ1-2; D call uncertain. CDR3 size: 13 residues. Trimming removed 2 bases at V and 3 bases at J, with 7 bases between. CDR1 LNHNV and CDR2 YYDKDF come from the germline V gene (reference sequence). The CDR3 reads CATSRQDYYGYTF. The CDR3 DNA follows: TGTGCCACCAGCAGACAGGACTACTATGGCTACACCTTC. The variable domain in full, with the rest retrieved from reference TRBV15 and TRBJ1-2, is DAMVIQNPRYQVTQFGKPVTLSCSQTLNHNVMYWYQQKSSQAPKLLFHYYDKDFNNEADTPDNFQSRRPNTSFCFLDIRSPGLGDTAMYLCATSRQDYYGYTFGSGTRLTVV.

J is TRBJ2-1 and V is TRBV10-2; 7 bases line up with TRBD2. CDR3 length: 17 amino acids. Germline CDR1 and CDR2: WSHSY and SAAADI. Germline trimming cut 2 bases from V and 3 bases from J; bases unmatched to any gene: 10. CDR3 sequence reads: CASSEGTTDPDYNEQFF. The CDR3 DNA follows: TGCGCCAGCAGTGAGGGGACTACCGACCCGGACTACAATGAGCAGTTCTTC.

V is TRBV7-2 and J is TRBJ1-5, with D possibly being TRBD1 (6 bases). V was trimmed by 6 bases and J by 5 bases, leaving 20 bases between them. The CDR3 covers 16 residues. The germline V gene encodes CDR1 SGHTA and CDR2 FQGNSA. The CDR3: CASSISSGHPYQPQHF. Here the CDR3 DNA reads TGTGCCAGCAGTATATCGTCGGGACACCCATATCAGCCCCAGCATTTT.

This clone was counted only a few times. This sequence joins TRBV7-9 and TRBJ1-4; 7 nucleotides line up with TRBD1. With V trimmed by 4 bases and J by 6 bases, 8 bases remained unmatched. The CDR3 loop spans 15 amino acids. Germline loops: CDR1 SEHNR, CDR2 FQNEAQ (reference sequence). CDR3 nucleotide sequence: TGTGCCAGCAGCTCACCGGGACAGTTGGATGAAAAACTGTTTTTT. Translated, it gives CASSSPGQLDEKLFF.

This clone was observed a few times. This chain connects TRBV5-4 to TRBJ2-1; possibly TRBD1 for D (7 bases). Trimming took off 2 bases at V and 6 bases at J, with 15 bases between the two ends. Per germline, CDR1 SGHNT and CDR2 YYREEE (reference sequence). The CDR3 length is 15 residues. CDR3 nucleotides: TGTGCCAGCAGCTTTGGCTGGCAGGGGGGCAATGAGCAGTTCTTC. Translated, it gives CASSFGWQGGNEQFF.

This clone was found a few times. This chain links TRBV7-8 with TRBJ2-7; TRBD1 agrees at 8 bases. CDR1 and CDR2 from the germline V gene are SGHVS and FQNEAQ. This CDR3 contains 17 residues. The V and J ends lost 5 bases and 3 bases, in that order; junction bases with no gene match: 15. This chain's CDR3 is CASSPTPIQTGVYEQYF. In nucleotides, the CDR3 is TGTGCCAGCAGCCCAACCCCAATCCAGACAGGGGTCTACGAGCAGTACTTC.

The genes are TRBV5-1 and TRBJ1-5, with 7 bases matching TRBD1. After removal of 5 bases from V and 6 bases from J, the junction contained 11 bases not matched to a gene. Germline V gene data show CDR1 as SGHRS and CDR2 as YFSETQ. The length of the CDR3 is 15 residues. CDR3 in amino acids: CASRPGTVGSQPQHF. DNA of the CDR3: TGCGCCAGCAGACCCGGGACAGTGGGCAGTCAGCCCCAGCATTTT.

This clone was observed once. The chain carries TRBV9 and TRBJ2-6, with D tentatively TRBD1 (5 bases). There are 15 residues in the CDR3. V was clipped by 4 bases and J by 4 bases, with 12 bases between them. Germline CDR1 is SGDLS and CDR2 is YYNGEE. CDR3 in DNA: TGTGCCAGCAGCACGCAGGGATACGGGGCCAACGTCCTGACTTTC. The encoded protein is CASSTQGYGANVLTF.

This chain links TRBV7-9 with TRBJ1-2; D gene unclear. Germline V gives CDR1 SEHNR, CDR2 FQNEAQ (reference sequence). This CDR3 has 13 residues. The V end was cut by 8 bases, the J end by 5 bases, with 15 bases between. The CDR3 region has the DNA TGTGCCAGCGGATTAAAACAGCAGTATGGCTACACCTTC. Translating it yields CASGLKQQYGYTF.

This clone was seen a handful of times. In the same sample, other DNA sequences code for this CDR3. This chain joins TRBV4-3 and TRBJ2-7; 7 bases line up with TRBD1. V shed 4 bases, J shed 0 bases, and the junction held 3 bases outside the gene matches. Germline V gene sequence: CDR1 LGHNA, CDR2 YSLEER. This CDR3 spans 14 amino acids. The chain's CDR3 is CASSLDRSSYEQYF. The CDR3 DNA is TGCGCCAGCAGCCTGGACAGGAGCTCCTACGAGCAGTACTTC.

The rearrangement uses TRBV20-1 and TRBJ1-1; perhaps TRBD1 as D (6 bases). Looked up from germline, CDR1 is DFQATT and CDR2 is SNEGSKA (reference sequence). This CDR3 spans 11 amino acids. The ends were cut back, 5 bases at V and 7 bases at J, with 11 bases in the middle. The CDR3 spells CSAPGVGEAFF. CDR3 coding DNA: TGCAGTGCTCCAGGGGTCGGTGAAGCTTTCTTT.

V and J are TRBV5-6 and TRBJ2-1, with TRBD2 identical over 7 bases. This CDR3 contains 15 residues. V shed 4 bases, J shed 9 bases, and the junction held 13 bases outside the gene matches. Germline V gene lookup returns CDR1 SGHDT and CDR2 YYEEEE. The CDR3 sequence: CASSEEAGISSEQFF. The CDR3 region has the DNA TGTGCCAGCAGCGAGGAAGCGGGAATTTCAAGTGAGCAGTTCTTC.

The chain has TRBV9 and TRBJ1-5; D is perhaps TRBD1 (5 bases). The CDR3 extends over 13 amino acids. Trimming removed 3 bases at V and 7 bases at J, with 11 bases between. CDR1 is SGDLS, CDR2 YYNGEE, per germline. CDR3 protein: CASSGEGTQPQHF. The CDR3 bases are TGTGCCAGCAGCGGGGAGGGGACCCAGCCCCAGCATTTT.

The chain carries TRBV5-1 and TRBJ1-2, with D unresolved. The germline V and J ends were trimmed by 0 bases and 4 bases, with 10 bases remaining between them. The germline CDR1 and CDR2 sequences are SGHRS and YFSETQ. The CDR3 loop spans 14 amino acids. The chain's CDR3 is CASSLAAGTYGYTF. The CDR3 nucleotides are TGCGCCAGCAGCTTGGCGGCAGGAACCTATGGCTACACCTTC.

This clone was counted between two and nine times. The CDR3 DNA sequence: TGCAGCGTTGGGCCATCCGTGGAGGCTTTCTTT. Protein: CSVGPSVEAFF. The chain has TRBV29-1 and TRBJ1-1; D is ambiguous. CDR3 length: 11 amino acids. In germline, CDR1 is SQVTM, CDR2 ANQGSEA. Trimming shortened V by 4 bases and J by 11 bases, and 14 bases separated the two germline ends.

The gene calls are TRBV6-5 and TRBJ1-6; D is ambiguous. Trimming shortened V by 6 bases and J by 9 bases, and 15 bases separated the two germline ends. CDR1 is MNHEY and CDR2 is SVGAGI in the germline V gene. The CDR3 loop spans 14 amino acids. DNA for the CDR3: TGTGCCAGCAGCTTCGCGGGCTCGGCTTCACCCCTCCACTTT. Its translation is CASSFAGSASPLHF.

The V gene is TRBV5-6, the J gene TRBJ1-1, with no clear D. There are 14 residues in the CDR3. Trimming took 4 bases from V and 2 from J, leaving 12 bases between them. CDR1 and CDR2 (germline): SGHDT, YYEEEE. CDR3 sequence reads: CASSPGLFNTEAFF. CDR3 sequence (DNA): TGTGCCAGCAGCCCGGGTCTGTTTAACACTGAAGCTTTCTTT.

The chain links TRBV9 to TRBJ2-2; 10 nucleotides line up with TRBD1. This CDR3 is 15 amino acids long. Germline values: CDR1 SGDLS, CDR2 YYNGEE. The V segment lost 3 bases and the J segment 8 bases; nucleotides outside the gene matches: 7. The CDR3 here is CASSEDRGRMGELFF. CDR3 DNA: TGTGCCAGCAGCGAAGACAGGGGGCGAATGGGGGAGCTGTTTTTT. The complete variable domain, with remaining parts taken from reference TRBV9 and TRBJ2-2, reads DSGVTQTPKHLITATGQRVTLRCSPRSGDLSVYWYQQSLDQGLQFLIQYYNGEERAKGNILERFSAQQFPDLHSELNLSSLELGDSALYFCASSEDRGRMGELFFGEGSRLTVL.

The V and J genes are TRBV9 and TRBJ2-7, with D possibly TRBD1 on 5 matching bases. Trimming took off 1 base at V and 2 bases at J, with 10 bases between the two ends. This CDR3 has 14 residues. Germline CDR1 reads SGDLS; CDR2 reads YYNGEE. The DNA of the CDR3 is TGTGCCAGCAGCGTAAGAGACAGAACCTACGAGCAGTACTTC. Amino acid sequence: CASSVRDRTYEQYF.